This T cell receptor beta chain emerged from a study of T cell clones after liver transplantation (dated by TCRdb to between 2018 and 2021). With regard to the full study: Samples were obtained from ITN030ST, a randomized trial in which withdrawal of immunosuppression was attempted within 2 years of liver transplantation. Of the 8 liver transplant recipients making up the studied cohort, 3 were classified as tolerant and 5 as non-tolerant. Until randomization at 12-24 months post-transplant, subjects were given standard immunosuppression, with no induction therapy. Of the eight recipients, a few were HCV-positive, while the remaining recipients had been transplanted for non-autoimmune, non-viral indications. Tolerance meant complete immunosuppression withdrawal for at least one year without liver enzymes rising beyond twice the upper limit of normal. Blood samples were collected pre-transplant, then pre-randomization ahead of withdrawal, and finally post-randomization once withdrawal had either been completed or failed. Third party-reactive TCRbeta sequences from pre-transplant MLRs were also identified as an antigen-independent comparator for donor-reactive sequences. Donor-reactive T cell clones were identified using TCRbeta sequencing after a pre-transplant mixed lymphocyte reaction and were then followed in post-transplant blood. What the research found in general, with its limitations: Without allograft tissue specimens, donor-reactive T cells may have migrated into the graft rather than being deleted. A greater decline was seen for donor-reactive sequences than for third party-reactive sequences, suggesting partial antigen-specific deletion unrelated to withdrawal success. Because of small, heterogeneous patient numbers and non-standardized post-transplant time points, the conclusions were only preliminary. A significant post-transplant decrease in circulating donor-reactive CD4 TCRbeta sequences was observed in 5 of 8 subjects, irrespective of tolerance or HCV status. In a couple of subjects, low numbers of available donor cells limited the measurable donor-reactive repertoire. After accounting for repertoire turnover, donor-reactive detection was significantly reduced in 7 of 8 subjects for CD4 and 8 of 8 for CD8.

High-throughput TCRbeta CDR3 sequencing of frozen genomic DNA was performed by immunoSEQ, with PCR amplification, mapping, bias correction and internal controls included. The source study handled its data this way. Productive rearrangements were retained, and unique TCRbeta sequences were defined by the CDR3 nucleotide sequence together with the V and J gene. A sequence counted as donor-reactive only if the sequence showed at least 5-fold expansion in CFSE-low cells compared with unstimulated pre-transplant cells and had a frequency of at least 0.01%. Minimum frequency thresholds were set for each subject based on the unstimulated sample with the lowest template count, ensuring at least 90% detection power. Jensen-Shannon divergence between the top 1000 TCRbeta sequences after and before transplant was used to measure repertoire turnover. Changes in detection of donor-reactive sequences were assessed with two-sided Fisher's exact tests. This immuneACCESS table, as held by TCRdb, lists in-frame sequences with V and J called but not all clones. Of the missing ones, under half trace to an unresolved V gene in checked studies; the others have no known cause. For V, J and clone size, that table is used; D and trimming come from the DNA. Present in this sample are about 75,000 clones, more than 90% of which were seen just once. Roughly 2.7% of the sample is in the top ten clones.

In the germline V gene, CDR1 corresponds to SGDLS and CDR2 to YYNGEE. The CDR3, cysteine through phenylalanine, is 14 amino acids long. CDR3 DNA only is kept here, 42 bases in frame from base 1. The trim is 0 bases for V and 3 bases for J, with a gap of 10 bases between the germline ends. This clone was detected only once. There is no known antigen for this receptor. No base quality values were provided; no much bigger clone lies one nucleotide off. The intended sense of this specimen's time point label: pre-transplant. Unstimulated PBMCs, after thawing, were stained for CD3, CD4 and CD8 and then FACS-sorted into CD3+CD4+ and CD3+CD8+ populations. All 8 studied subjects were randomized to immunosuppression withdrawal. The Qiagen DNeasy Blood and Tissue Kit was used for genomic DNA isolation.

Here the sequenced sample was CD4+ T cells from blood, taken before liver transplant. The source is a human donor who received a liver transplant. Rearrangement joined TRBV9 to TRBJ2-7; no D gene call is confident. Here the CDR3 is given as CASSVGPVHYEQYF. The nucleotides read TGTGCCAGCAGCGTAGGGCCAGTCCACTACGAGCAGTACTTC.